A single sample is the source of the 10 T cell receptor beta chains below, sequenced in a study of blood T cell repertoires in COVID-19. Here immunoSEQ multiplex PCR was the method, and the copy in TCRdb shows in-frame clones only, minus some. In the table there are about 170,000 clones, 87% of which are singletons. The sample comprised PBMCs or T cells enriched from blood (not recorded which). These TCRs come from a human donor with acute COVID-19. The donor label of this sample is uncertain.

This clone was counted between two and nine times. V and J are TRBV6-5 and TRBJ2-7; D not certain. The CDR3 length is 13 residues. Germline assignment: CDR1 MNHEY and CDR2 SVGAGI. V was trimmed by 4 bases and J by 3 bases, leaving 10 bases between them. CDR3 protein: CASSSERGYEQYF. In DNA form, the CDR3 reads TGTGCCAGCAGTTCAGAACGTGGCTACGAGCAGTACTTC.

The chain couples TRBV7-9 to TRBJ1-1; a weak D match, TRBD1 (5 bases). The CDR3 length is 14 residues. Germline V gives CDR1 SEHNR, CDR2 FQNEAQ (reference sequence). Trimming removed 2 bases at V and 4 bases at J, with 11 bases between. The CDR3, as DNA: TGTGCCAGCAGCTTAAGGGGCGGATTCACTGAAGCTTTCTTT. Its translation is CASSLRGGFTEAFF.

The rearrangement joins TRBV5-5 to TRBJ2-7; D remains ambiguous. The CDR3 totals 12 residues. V dropped 4 bases and J dropped 5 bases, with 10 bases sitting between them. CDR1 and CDR2 (germline): SGHKS, YYEKEE (reference sequence). This CDR3 reads CASSRQQDEQYF. The CDR3 DNA reads as TGTGCCAGCAGCCGGCAGCAGGACGAGCAGTACTTC.

The rearrangement links TRBV7-7 to TRBJ2-3; 7 bases are a match to TRBD1. V gave up 1 base and J gave up 0 bases; unmatched junction bases: 1. Germline-derived CDR1 and CDR2 are SSHAT and FNYEAQ (reference sequence). This CDR3 is built from 15 residues. The CDR3 sequence: CASSLGDSSTDTQYF. In DNA, the CDR3 is TGTGCCAGCAGCTTAGGGGACAGTAGCACAGATACGCAGTATTTT. Looking up the rest from reference TRBV7-7 and TRBJ2-3 gives the full variable domain: GAGVSQSPRYKVTKRGQDVTLRCDPISSHATLYWYQQALGQGPEFLTYFNYEAQPDKSGLPSDRFSAERPEGSISTLTIQRTEQRDSAMYRCASSLGDSSTDTQYFGPGTRLTVL.

V usage is TRBV6-2 or TRBV6-3 and J usage is TRBJ2-7; 7 bases line up with TRBD1. The CDR3 sequence is 17 residues long. Trimming removed 6 bases from V and 2 bases from J; junction bases left unmatched: 16. CDR1 and CDR2 from the germline V gene are MNHEY and SVGEGT. CDR3 bases: TGTGCCAGCAGCGGACCGGGACAGCTCTTGATGGCCTACGAGCAGTACTTC. Translating it yields CASSGPGQLLMAYEQYF.

The rearrangement joins TRBV21-1 to TRBJ2-5; TRBD1 is the table's D call and was not checked against the DNA. TRBV21-1 is listed as a pseudogene. This CDR3 region has 14 residues. The chain's CDR3 is CASSKGAGQETQYF. The CDR3 coding sequence is TGTGCCAGCAGCAAAGGGGCAGGTCAAGAGACCCAGTACTTC.

This sequence joins TRBV29-1 and TRBJ1-1; TRBD1 matches at 7 bases. Unmatched junction bases numbered 9, after V lost 4 bases and J lost 4 bases. Germline loops: CDR1 SQVTM, CDR2 ANQGSEA. This CDR3 is 14 amino acids long. CDR3 DNA sequence: TGCAGCGTTGCCAATCGACAGGGAGGCACTGAAGCTTTCTTT. This translates into CSVANRQGGTEAFF.

The rearrangement joins TRBV6-5 to TRBJ1-3, with D perhaps TRBD1 (6 bases). Germline V gives CDR1 MNHEY, CDR2 SVGAGI. The CDR3 totals 15 residues. V dropped 0 bases and J dropped 2 bases, with 8 bases sitting between them. The CDR3: CASSYSNRAGNTIYF. The CDR3 nucleotides are TGTGCCAGCAGTTACTCGAACAGGGCTGGAAACACCATATATTTT.

The rearrangement links TRBV9 to TRBJ2-5; 8 positions agree with TRBD2. This CDR3 comprises 16 residues. J lost 1 base, V lost 2 bases, and 7 bases had no gene match. Germline CDR1 reads SGDLS; CDR2 reads YYNGEE. CDR3 bases: TGTGCCAGCAGCGTTCTCCCGGGGGGGATCCAAGAGACCCAGTACTTC. This sequence encodes CASSVLPGGIQETQYF.

CDR3 protein: CAIAEWWTDRYYGYTF. CDR3 sequence (DNA): TGTGCCATCGCCGAATGGTGGACAGACCGATACTATGGCTACACCTTC. The rearrangement joins TRBV2 to TRBJ1-2; tentatively, D is TRBD1 (6 bases). This CDR3 contains 16 residues. The V end lost 10 bases, the J end lost 3 bases, and 24 bases lay between the germline ends. Germline values: CDR1 SNHLY, CDR2 FYNNEI.